The sequence of this T cell receptor (beta chain) was determined in a study of blood T cell repertoires in COVID-19. Study summary: COVID-19 samples collected from the United States, Italy and Spain covered acute and convalescent phases. Nucleic acid was either cDNA or gDNA, and it came from T cells, B-cell-depleted T cells, or PBMCs.

Germline V gene sequence: CDR1 SGHRS, CDR2 YFSETQ. Trimming removed 0 bases from V and 6 bases from J, with 14 bases in between. This CDR3 comprises 15 residues. This clone was observed a few times. Per the original data handling: Reference gene primer amplification gave nucleated cell count estimates. Repertoires were generated with immunoSEQ multiplex PCR, while TCRdb's copy carries only in-frame clones and drops some. V and J calls and clone size follow that table, whereas D and trimming were derived from the DNA. The repertoire consists of some 200,000 clones, with 86% occurring once and the leading ten covering 5.9%.

The source material was peripheral blood. This rearrangement joins TRBV5-1 to TRBJ2-3; D remains unclear. The sequence was collected from a man aged 80 or over with acute or convalescent COVID-19. In DNA, the CDR3 is TGCGCCAGCAGCTTGGGCTTAGAAGTTGCGGATACGCAGTATTTT. Protein product: CASSLGLEVADTQYF. The full variable domain, rest sourced from reference TRBV5-1 and TRBJ2-3, is KAGVTQTPRYLIKTRGQQVTLSCSPISGHRSVSWYQQTPGQGLQFLFEYFSETQRNKGNFPGRFSGRQFSNSRSEMNVSTLELGDSALYLCASSLGLEVADTQYFGPGTRLTVL.